Listed below are T cell receptor beta chains from one sample, sequenced in a study of OX40 agonist ivuxolimab in advanced cancers. Clones were sequenced by immunoSEQ multiplex PCR, and TCRdb holds only the in-frame ones, with some missing. The sample shows tens of thousands of clones, around 84% of them seen only once. This material consisted of CD4+ or CD8+ T cells sorted from blood, taken in a trial of the OX40 agonist ivuxolimab. The receptors stem from an adult with an advanced solid tumor such as melanoma, head and neck, liver or kidney cancer. Both conserved end residues are part of each CDR3. Fields, in order: V gene, D gene, clone size, CDR3 protein. D genes are given only for firm matches. Where a row states a size, it is once, few, many or the class of an expanded clone; other rows omit it.

>TRBV9|TRBD2|.
CASSVGPSGAGLTDTQYF
>TRBV5-4|TRBD2|.
CASSLVAGNSDEQFF
>TRBV7-3|TRBD2|.
CASSLESGRKNIGELFF
>TRBV4-1|TRBD2|.
CASSQTGLAGVETQYF
>TRBV15|TRBD1|.
CATRTGGQGALYGYTF
>TRBV19|TRBD2|.
CASSIPRAGATYEQYF
>TRBV5-1|.|.
CASSRSRSYNEQFF
>TRBV28|.|.
CASRAPRDIQYF
>TRBV29-1|.|.
CSVGYNEQFF
>TRBV4-1|.|.
CASSQEDSLSYEQHF
>TRBV7-6|.|few
CASSLVGGADEQYF
>TRBV7-2|TRBD2|.
CASSLEGPSGYEQYF
>TRBV20-1|.|.
CSAINYNEQFF
>TRBV5-4|TRBD2|.
CASSAFSGGASEQYF